This T cell receptor (beta chain) was recorded in a study of T-cell reconstitution after alpha-beta-depleted transplantation in children. The ends were cut back, 4 bases at V and 1 base at J, with 12 bases in the middle. This CDR3 contains 14 residues. Germline lookup yields CDR1 SQVTM and CDR2 ANQGSEA. This clonotype has a handful of counts. Unique molecular identifiers were incorporated when the TCRbeta library was constructed. TCRdb fed the PCR reads into MiXCR, producing one record per CDR3 protein. Among 420,000 or so distinct CDR3 sequences listed, approximately 10% were seen once. The TCR sequence derives from a human donor who donated a stem cell graft to a child with acute myeloid leukemia. The sample in question was PBMCs from the stem cell graft donor, obtained from the stem cell graft. This chain joins TRBV29-1 and TRBJ2-3, with D perhaps assigned TRBD1 or TRBD2 (7 bases each). For the CDR3, the DNA is TGCAGCGTTGGGGCAGGGGGGGGCACAGATACGCAGTATTTT. Amino acid sequence: CSVGAGGGTDTQYF.